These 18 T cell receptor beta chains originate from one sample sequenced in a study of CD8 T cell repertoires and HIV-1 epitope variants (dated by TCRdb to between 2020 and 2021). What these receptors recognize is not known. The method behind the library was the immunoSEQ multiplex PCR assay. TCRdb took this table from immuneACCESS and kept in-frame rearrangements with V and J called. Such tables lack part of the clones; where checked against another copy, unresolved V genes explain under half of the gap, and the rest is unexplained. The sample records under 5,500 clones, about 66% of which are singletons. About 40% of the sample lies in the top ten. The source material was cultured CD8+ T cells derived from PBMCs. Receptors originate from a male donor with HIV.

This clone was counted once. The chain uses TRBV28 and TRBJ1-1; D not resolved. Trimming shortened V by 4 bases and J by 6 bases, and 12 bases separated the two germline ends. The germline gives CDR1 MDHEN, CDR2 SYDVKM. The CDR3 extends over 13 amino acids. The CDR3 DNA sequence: TGTGCCAGCAGTTCGGGCTCAAGCCCTGAAGCTTTCTTT. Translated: CASSSGSSPEAFF. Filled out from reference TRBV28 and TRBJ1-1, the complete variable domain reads DVKVTQSSRYLVKRTGEKVFLECVQDMDHENMFWYRQDPGLGLRLIYFSYDVKMKEKGDIPEGYSVSREKKERFSLILESASTNQTSMYLCASSSGSSPEAFFGQGTRLTVV.

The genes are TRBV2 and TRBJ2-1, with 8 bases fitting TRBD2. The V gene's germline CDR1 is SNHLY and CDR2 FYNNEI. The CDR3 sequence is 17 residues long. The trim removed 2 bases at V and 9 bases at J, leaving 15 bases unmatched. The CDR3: CASSELGAGLGSGEQFF. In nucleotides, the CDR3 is TGTGCCAGCAGTGAATTAGGAGCGGGACTAGGATCCGGTGAGCAGTTCTTC.

CDR3 in DNA: TGTGCCAGCAGCGAGGGGGGGCATGAGCAGTTCTTC. Its translation: CASSEGGHEQFF. The J gene is TRBJ2-1, the V gene TRBV4-2; the D gene is possibly TRBD2 (7 bases). V lost 5 bases and J lost 8, with 10 bases in between. Germline V gene sequence: CDR1 LGHNA, CDR2 YNFKEQ. The CDR3 totals 12 residues.

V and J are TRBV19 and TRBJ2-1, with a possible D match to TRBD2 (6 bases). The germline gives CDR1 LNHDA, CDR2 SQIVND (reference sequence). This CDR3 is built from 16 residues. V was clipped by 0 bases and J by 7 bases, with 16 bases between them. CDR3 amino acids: CASSIDQFLAKNEQFF. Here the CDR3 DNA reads TGTGCCAGTAGTATAGATCAGTTCCTAGCGAAAAATGAGCAGTTCTTC. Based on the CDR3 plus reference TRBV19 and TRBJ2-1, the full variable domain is DGGITQSPKYLFRKEGQNVTLSCEQNLNHDAMYWYRQDPGQGLRLIYYSQIVNDFQKGDIAEGYSVSREKKESFPLTVTSAQKNPTAFYLCASSIDQFLAKNEQFFGPGTRLTVL.

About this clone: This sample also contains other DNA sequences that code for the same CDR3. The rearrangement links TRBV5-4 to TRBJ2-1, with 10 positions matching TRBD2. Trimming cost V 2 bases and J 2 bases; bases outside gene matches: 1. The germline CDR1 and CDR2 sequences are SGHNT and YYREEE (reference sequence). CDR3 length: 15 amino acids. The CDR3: CASSFLAGAYNEQFF. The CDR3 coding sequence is TGTGCCAGCAGCTTTCTAGCGGGGGCCTACAATGAGCAGTTCTTC.

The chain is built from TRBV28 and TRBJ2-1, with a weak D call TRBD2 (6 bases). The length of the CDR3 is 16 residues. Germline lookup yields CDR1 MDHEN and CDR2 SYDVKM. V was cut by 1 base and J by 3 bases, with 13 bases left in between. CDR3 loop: CASSLFGGLGYNEQFF. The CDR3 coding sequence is TGTGCCAGCAGTTTATTTGGAGGGTTGGGCTACAATGAGCAGTTCTTC.

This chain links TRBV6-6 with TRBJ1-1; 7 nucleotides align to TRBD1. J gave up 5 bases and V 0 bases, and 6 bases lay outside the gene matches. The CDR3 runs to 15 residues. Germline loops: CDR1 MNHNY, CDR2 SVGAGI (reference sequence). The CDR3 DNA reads TGTGCCAGCAGTTACTCGGACAGGCTTAGGACTGAAGCTTTCTTT. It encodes CASSYSDRLRTEAFF.

CDR3 in amino acids: CASSAGLAGYTGELFF. CDR3 in DNA: TGTGCCAGCAGCGCCGGACTAGCGGGTTACACCGGGGAGCTGTTTTTT. V gene TRBV2 combines with J gene TRBJ2-2; 11 nucleotides align to TRBD2. The CDR3 spans 16 residues. The V gene's germline CDR1 is SNHLY and CDR2 FYNNEI. The J segment lost 3 bases and the V segment lost 6 bases, leaving 6 bases of the junction unmatched.

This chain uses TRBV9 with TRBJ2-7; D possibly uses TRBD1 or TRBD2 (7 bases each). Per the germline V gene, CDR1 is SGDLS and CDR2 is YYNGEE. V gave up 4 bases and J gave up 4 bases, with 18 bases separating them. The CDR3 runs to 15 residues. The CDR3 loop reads CASSTLPGGAYEQYF. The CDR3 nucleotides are TGTGCCAGCAGCACGCTACCAGGGGGGGCTTACGAGCAGTACTTC.

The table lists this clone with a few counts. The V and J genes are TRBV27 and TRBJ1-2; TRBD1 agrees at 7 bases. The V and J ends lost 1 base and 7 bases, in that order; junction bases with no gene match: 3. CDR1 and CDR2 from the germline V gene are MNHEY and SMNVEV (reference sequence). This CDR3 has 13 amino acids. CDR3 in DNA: TGTGCCAGCAGTTTATTGACAGGGAGTGGCTACACCTTC. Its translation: CASSLLTGSGYTF.

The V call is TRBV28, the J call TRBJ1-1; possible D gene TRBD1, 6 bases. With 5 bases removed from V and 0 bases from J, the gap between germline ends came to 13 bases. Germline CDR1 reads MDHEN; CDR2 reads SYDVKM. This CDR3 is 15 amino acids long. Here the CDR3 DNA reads TGTGCCAGCAGTCTACGGACAGACTTGAACACTGAAGCTTTCTTT. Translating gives CASSLRTDLNTEAFF.

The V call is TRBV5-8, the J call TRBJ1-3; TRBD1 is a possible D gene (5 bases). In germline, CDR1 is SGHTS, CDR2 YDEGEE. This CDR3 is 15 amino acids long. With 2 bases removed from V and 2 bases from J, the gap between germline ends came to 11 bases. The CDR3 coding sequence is TGTGCCAGCAGCTTCGGACGGGACCCTGGAAACACCATATATTTT. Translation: CASSFGRDPGNTIYF. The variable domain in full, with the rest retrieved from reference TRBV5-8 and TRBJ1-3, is EAGVTQSPTHLIKTRGQQATLRCSPISGHTSVYWYQQALGLGLQFLLWYDEGEERNRGNFPPRFSGRQFPNYSSELNVNALELEDSALYLCASSFGRDPGNTIYFGEGSWLTVV.

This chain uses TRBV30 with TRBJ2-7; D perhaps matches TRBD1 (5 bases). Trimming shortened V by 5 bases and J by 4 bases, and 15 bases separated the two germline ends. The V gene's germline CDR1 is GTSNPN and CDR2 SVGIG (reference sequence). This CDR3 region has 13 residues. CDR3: CAWEIPGWYEQYF. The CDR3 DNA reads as TGTGCCTGGGAAATCCCAGGGTGGTACGAGCAGTACTTC.

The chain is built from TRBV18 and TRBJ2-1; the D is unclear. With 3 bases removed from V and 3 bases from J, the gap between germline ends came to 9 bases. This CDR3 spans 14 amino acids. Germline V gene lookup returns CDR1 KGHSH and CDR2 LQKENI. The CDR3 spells CASSPETNYNEQFF. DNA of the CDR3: TGTGCCAGCTCACCCGAGACAAACTACAATGAGCAGTTCTTC.

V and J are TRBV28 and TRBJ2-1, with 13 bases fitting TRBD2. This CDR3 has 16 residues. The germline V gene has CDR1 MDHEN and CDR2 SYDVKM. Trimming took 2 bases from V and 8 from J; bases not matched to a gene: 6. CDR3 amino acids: CASSLDRTSGSYEQFF. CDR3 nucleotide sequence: TGTGCCAGCAGTTTAGACAGGACTAGCGGGAGTTATGAGCAGTTCTTC.

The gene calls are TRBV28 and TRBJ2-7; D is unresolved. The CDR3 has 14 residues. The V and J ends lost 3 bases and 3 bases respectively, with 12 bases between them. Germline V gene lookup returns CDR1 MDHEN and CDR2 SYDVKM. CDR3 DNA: TGTGCCAGCAGTTTTGCCCCGGGCCTCTACGAGCAGTACTTC. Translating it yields CASSFAPGLYEQYF. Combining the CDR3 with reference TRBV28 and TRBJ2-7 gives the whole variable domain DVKVTQSSRYLVKRTGEKVFLECVQDMDHENMFWYRQDPGLGLRLIYFSYDVKMKEKGDIPEGYSVSREKKERFSLILESASTNQTSMYLCASSFAPGLYEQYFGPGTRLTVT.

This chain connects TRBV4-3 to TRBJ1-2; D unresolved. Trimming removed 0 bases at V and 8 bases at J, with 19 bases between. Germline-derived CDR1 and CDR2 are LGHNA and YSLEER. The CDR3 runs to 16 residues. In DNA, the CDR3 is TGCGCCAGCAGCCAAGAATTCGGTCAATTAACGGGCGGCTACACCTTC. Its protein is CASSQEFGQLTGGYTF.

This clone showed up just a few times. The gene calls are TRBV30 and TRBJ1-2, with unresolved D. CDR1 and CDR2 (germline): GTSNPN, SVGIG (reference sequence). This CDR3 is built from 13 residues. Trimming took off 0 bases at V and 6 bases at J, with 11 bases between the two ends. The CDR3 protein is CAWSVGSLNGYTF. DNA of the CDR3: TGTGCCTGGAGTGTGGGTAGCCTTAATGGCTACACCTTC.